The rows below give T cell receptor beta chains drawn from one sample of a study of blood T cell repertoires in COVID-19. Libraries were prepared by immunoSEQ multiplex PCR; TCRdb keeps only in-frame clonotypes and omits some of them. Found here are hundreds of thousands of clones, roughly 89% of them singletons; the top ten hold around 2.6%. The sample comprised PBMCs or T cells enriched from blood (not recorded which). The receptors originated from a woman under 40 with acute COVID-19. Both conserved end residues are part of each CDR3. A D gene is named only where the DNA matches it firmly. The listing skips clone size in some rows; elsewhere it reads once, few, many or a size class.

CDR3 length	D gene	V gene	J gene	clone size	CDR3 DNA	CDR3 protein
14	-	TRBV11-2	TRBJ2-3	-	TGTGCCAGCAGCTTCCCCGCGAGCACAGATACGCAGTATTTT	CASSFPASTDTQYF
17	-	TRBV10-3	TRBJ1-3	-	TGTGCCATCAGTGAGCTAGCAGGGGCGAGCTCTGGAAACACCATATATTTT	CAISELAGASSGNTIYF
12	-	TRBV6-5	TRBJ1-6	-	TGTGCCGGCAGGGTTTCTAGTTCACCCCTCCACTTT	CAGRVSSSPLHF
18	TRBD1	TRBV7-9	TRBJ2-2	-	TGTGCCAGCAGCCTATGGGGACAGGGGGCAGGCGACACCGGGGAGCTGTTTTTT	CASSLWGQGAGDTGELFF
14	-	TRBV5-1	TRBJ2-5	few	TGCGCCAGCAGGGACTACAGGGGAGAAGAGACCCAGTACTTC	CASRDYRGEETQYF
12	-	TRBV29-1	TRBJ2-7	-	TGCAGCGTAATGACAGGTACCTACGAGCAGTACTTC	CSVMTGTYEQYF
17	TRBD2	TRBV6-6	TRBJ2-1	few	TGTGCCAGCAGTCCTAGCGGCAGCGGGGGCCCCGACAATGAGCAGTTCTTC	CASSPSGSGGPDNEQFF
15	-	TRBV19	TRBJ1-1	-	TGTGCCAGTACCGGCCCGGGTAGACCGAACACTGAAGCTTTCTTT	CASTGPGRPNTEAFF
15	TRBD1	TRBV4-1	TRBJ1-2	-	TGCGCCAGCAGCCAAGCTGCGACAGGGCTCGATGGCTACACCTTC	CASSQAATGLDGYTF
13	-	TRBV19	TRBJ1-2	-	TGTGCCAGCTCCGGACTCCTCAACTATGGCTACACCTTC	CASSGLLNYGYTF
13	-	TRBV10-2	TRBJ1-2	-	TGCGCCAGCAGTGGGGGGAGGATCTATGGCTACACCTTC	CASSGGRIYGYTF
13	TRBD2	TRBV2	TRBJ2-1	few	TGTGCCAGCACACGGGGGGGCATCTATGAGCAGTTCTTC	CASTRGGIYEQFF
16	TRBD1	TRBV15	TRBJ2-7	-	TGTGCCACCAGCAGAGATGCAAGGGGGCCGCCCTACGAGCAGTACTTC	CATSRDARGPPYEQYF
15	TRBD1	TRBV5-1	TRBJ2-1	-	TGCGCCAGCAGCAAGGGACAGGGCTCCTACAATGAGCAGTTCTTC	CASSKGQGSYNEQFF
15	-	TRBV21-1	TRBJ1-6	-	TGTGCCAGCAGCATTCCTGGGACAGCGAATTCACCCCTCCACTTT	CASSIPGTANSPLHF
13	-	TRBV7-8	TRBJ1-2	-	TGTGCCAGCAGCGCCGACCTGCCTTACAGGGCCCGCTTC	CASSADLPYRARF
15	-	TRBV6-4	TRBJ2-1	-	TGTGCCAGCAGTGACTTCCCAGGGCCCTTCAATGAGCAGTTCTTC	CASSDFPGPFNEQFF
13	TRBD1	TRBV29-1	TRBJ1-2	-	TGCAGCGCTGTGACAGGGTCGGACTATGGCTACACCTTC	CSAVTGSDYGYTF
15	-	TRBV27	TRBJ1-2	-	TGTGCCAGCAGTCCAGACAGTGGGGGGGTCTATGGCTACACCTTC	CASSPDSGGVYGYTF
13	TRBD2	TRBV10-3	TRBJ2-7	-	TGTGCCACAGGGGCTAGCGGGGATTACGAGCAGTACTTC	CATGASGDYEQYF
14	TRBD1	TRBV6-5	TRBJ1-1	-	TGTGCCAGCAGTACGGGACAGGGATTCACTGAAGCTTTCTTT	CASSTGQGFTEAFF
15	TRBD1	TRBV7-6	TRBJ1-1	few	TGTGCCAGCAGCTTAGGGGCCAGGGGGGACACTGAAGCTTTCTTT	CASSLGARGDTEAFF
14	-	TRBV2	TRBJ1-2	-	TGTGCCAGCAGCGAAGATCGCGAGACTCTGGGCTACACCTTC	CASSEDRETLGYTF
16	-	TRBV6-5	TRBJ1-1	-	TGTGCCAGCAGTTATCCGCTTGACAGGAAGAACACTGAAGCTTTCTTT	CASSYPLDRKNTEAFF
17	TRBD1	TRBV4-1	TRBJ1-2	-	TGCGCCAGCAGCCAAGCCCGAAGACAGGGGGATAACTATGGCTACACCTTC	CASSQARRQGDNYGYTF
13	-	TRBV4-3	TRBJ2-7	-	TGCGCCAGCAGCCAAACGGGGTTTGACGAGCAGTACTTC	CASSQTGFDEQYF
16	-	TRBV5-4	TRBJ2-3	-	TGTGCCAGCAGCCCTACTACGGACAGAATCACAGATACGCAGTATTTT	CASSPTTDRITDTQYF
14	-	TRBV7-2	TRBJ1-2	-	TGTGCCAGCAGCTTAGAGGGGGTTGACTATGGCTACACCTTC	CASSLEGVDYGYTF
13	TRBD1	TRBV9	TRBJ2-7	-	TGTGCCAGCAAGGGACAGGGCTCCTACGAGCAGTACTTC	CASKGQGSYEQYF
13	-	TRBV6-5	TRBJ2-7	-	TGTGCCAGCAGCCCGTGGGGCGACTACGAGCAGTACTTC	CASSPWGDYEQYF
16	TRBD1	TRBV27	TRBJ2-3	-	TGTGCCAGCAGTTCGACGGGACAGGGATTCACAGATACGCAGTATTTT	CASSSTGQGFTDTQYF
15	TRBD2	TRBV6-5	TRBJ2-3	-	TGTGCCAGCAGTCCCCTAGCGGGGGAGGGAGATACGCAGTATTTT	CASSPLAGEGDTQYF
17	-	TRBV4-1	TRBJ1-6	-	TGCGCCAGCAGCCAACCCAGGGACAACCTTTATAATTCACCCCTCCACTTT	CASSQPRDNLYNSPLHF
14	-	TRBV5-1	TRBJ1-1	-	TGCGCCAGCAGCTTTTACAGCAGTAACACTGAAGCTTTCTTT	CASSFYSSNTEAFF
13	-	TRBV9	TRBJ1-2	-	TGTGCCAGCAGCCCCAGATCTGGGCATGGCTACACCTTC	CASSPRSGHGYTF
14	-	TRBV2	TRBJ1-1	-	TGTGCCAGCAGCGGGGGGTCCAGGGACACTGAAGCTTTCTTT	CASSGGSRDTEAFF
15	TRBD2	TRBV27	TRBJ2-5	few	TGTGCCAGCAGTTTATTAGCGGGGGGCCAAGAGACCCAGTACTTC	CASSLLAGGQETQYF
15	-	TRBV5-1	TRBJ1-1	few	TGCGCCAGCAGCTTGGCGCCAGGCGAGAACACTGAAGCTTTCTTT	CASSLAPGENTEAFF
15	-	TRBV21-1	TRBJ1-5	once	TGTGCCAGCATTCAGCGAGGGAAGTTTCGTCAGCCCCAGCATTTT	CASIQRGKFRQPQHF
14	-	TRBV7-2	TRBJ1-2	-	TGTGCCAGCAGCCCGTCGAGCATCCTCATTGGCTACACCTTC	CASSPSSILIGYTF
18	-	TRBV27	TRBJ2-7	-	TGTGCCAGCAGTTTCCGCGACAAGTCAGGGGATTTCACCTACGAGCAGTACTTC	CASSFRDKSGDFTYEQYF
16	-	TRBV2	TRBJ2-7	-	TGTGCCAGCAGTGAAGGAATAAGACAGGAGTACTACGAGCAGTACTTC	CASSEGIRQEYYEQYF
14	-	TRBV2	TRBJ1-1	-	TGTGCCAGCAGTCAACAGGGAAGGAACACTGAAGCTTTCTTT	CASSQQGRNTEAFF
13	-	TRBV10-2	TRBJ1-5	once	TGCGCCAGCAGAACAGGAGACGATCAGCCCCAGCATTTT	CASRTGDDQPQHF
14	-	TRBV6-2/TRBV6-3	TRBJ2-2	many	TGTGCCAGCAGTTCCCTACTAGACACCGGGGAGCTGTTTTTT	CASSSLLDTGELFF
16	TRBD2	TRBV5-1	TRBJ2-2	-	TGCGCCAGCAGCCCCTCAGCGGGGGGGCCAGCCGGGGAGCTGTTTTTT	CASSPSAGGPAGELFF
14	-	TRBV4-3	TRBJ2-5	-	TGCGCCAGCAGCCAAGTGCAGGGTATAGAGACCCAGTACTTC	CASSQVQGIETQYF
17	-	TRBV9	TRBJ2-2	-	TGTGCCAGCAGCGTAGAATCGAGGGGGTGGAACACCGGGGAGCTGTTTTTT	CASSVESRGWNTGELFF
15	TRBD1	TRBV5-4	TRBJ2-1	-	TGTGCCAGCAGCTTATCGACAGGGTGGGTTGGTGAGCAGTTCTTC	CASSLSTGWVGEQFF
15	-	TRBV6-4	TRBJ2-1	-	TGTGCCAGCAGTGAGGGGCTAGCGACCGGGGCTGGACAGTTCTTC	CASSEGLATGAGQFF
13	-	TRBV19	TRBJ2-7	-	TGTGCCAGTAGTCCAGCGGTCCCCTACGAGCAGTACTTC	CASSPAVPYEQYF
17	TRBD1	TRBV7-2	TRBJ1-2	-	TGTGCCAGCAGCCGGACAGGCGCGTCCGGGGGCTCTTATGGCTACACCTTC	CASSRTGASGGSYGYTF
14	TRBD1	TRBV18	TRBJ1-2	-	TGTGCCAGCTCACCAACGGGACAGGGGTATGGCTACACCTTC	CASSPTGQGYGYTF
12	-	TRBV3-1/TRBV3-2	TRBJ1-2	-	TGTGCCAGCAGCCAATCAAACTATGGCTACACCTTC	CASSQSNYGYTF
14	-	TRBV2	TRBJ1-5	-	TGTGCCAGCAGTGAGGTCCGGGGGGATCAGCCCCAGCATTTT	CASSEVRGDQPQHF